The text below deals with one T cell receptor (beta chain). Its target is unknown. Repertoires were generated with immunoSEQ multiplex PCR, while TCRdb's copy carries only in-frame clones and drops some. In the table there are roughly 84,000 clones, approximately 91% of which are singletons. Germline CDR1 MDHEN, CDR2 SYDVKM. Between the trimmed V and J ends, which lost 3 bases and 5 bases, there was a span of 7 bases. This CDR3 has 12 residues. These data are taken from a study of cytomegalovirus exposure and HLA in healthy donors. Study-wide points: The CMV antigen specificity of a few CMV-associated chains was confirmed through in vitro analysis.

Source material: PBMCs. This clonotype was obtained from a man aged 30 to 39 in good health and CMV-seronegative. The chain carries TRBV28 and TRBJ2-5; maybe TRBD2 (6 bases). The CDR3 DNA is TGTGCCAGCAGTTTTGGGGGGGAGACCCAGTACTTC. Its protein is CASSFGGETQYF.